The 19 T cell receptor beta chains given below trace back to one sample, sequenced in a study of cytomegalovirus exposure and HLA in healthy donors. It was with 60 Vbeta and 13 Jbeta primers that the PCR ran. Sequencing used immunoSEQ multiplex PCR; TCRdb keeps in-frame clones, though not all of them. Of 180,000 or so clones in the sample, almost 80% were seen once. Sequencing input: PBMCs. Receptors originate from a man aged 50-60 years in good health and CMV-seropositive.

The chain employs TRBV7-3 and TRBJ2-3; tentative D call: TRBD1 (5 bases). V lost 2 bases, J lost 5 bases, and 17 bases lay in between. CDR3 length: 16 amino acids. The germline V gene has CDR1 SGHTA and CDR2 FQGTGA. The DNA of the CDR3 is TGTGCCAGCAGCTTAGGTGTATGGGGCCCCGAAGATACGCAGTATTTT. Translating gives CASSLGVWGPEDTQYF.

This clone has only one observation. The V and J genes are TRBV5-6 and TRBJ2-5; D may be TRBD1 (5 bases). Germline CDR1 and CDR2: SGHDT and YYEEEE. V was cut by 0 bases and J by 4 bases, with 16 bases left in between. The CDR3 has 16 amino acids. CDR3 DNA sequence: TGTGCCAGCAGCTTGGTTGGCCCATCAGGGTCAGAGACCCAGTACTTC. Translating gives CASSLVGPSGSETQYF.

The chain has TRBV7-8 and TRBJ1-5; 8 bases line up with TRBD1. CDR1 is SGHVS and CDR2 is FQNEAQ in the germline V gene. The V and J ends lost 5 bases and 4 bases, in that order; junction bases with no gene match: 1. This CDR3 comprises 13 residues. The CDR3, as DNA: TGTGCCAGCAGCCGGACAGGGAATCAGCCCCAGCATTTT. It is translated as CASSRTGNQPQHF.

The gene calls are TRBV5-4 and TRBJ1-6; 10 bases align to TRBD1. The CDR3 consists of 15 residues. The germline CDR1 and CDR2 sequences are SGHNT and YYREEE (reference sequence). J gave up 8 bases and V 2 bases, and 4 bases lay outside the gene matches. The CDR3 DNA follows: TGTGCCAGCAGCTTAGGACAGGGGGGGGATTCACCCCTCCACTTT. Amino acids: CASSLGQGGDSPLHF.

The chain is built from TRBV7-2 and TRBJ2-1; TRBD1 agrees at 7 bases. The ends lost 5 bases at V and 7 bases at J; junction bases unmatched: 8. The CDR3 sequence is 14 residues long. Germline lookup yields CDR1 SGHTA and CDR2 FQGNSA. The CDR3 spells CASSPGQQLNEQFF. In nucleotides, the CDR3 is TGTGCCAGCAGCCCGGGACAGCAGTTAAATGAGCAGTTCTTC.

The genes are TRBV11-2 and TRBJ2-7; TRBD2 might be the D (5 bases). From germline, CDR1 is SGHAT and CDR2 FQNNGV. Deletions cut 8 bases from V and 1 base from J, with 12 bases between. The CDR3 runs 13 residues. CDR3 sequence reads: CASGRGLSYEQYF. The CDR3 region has the DNA TGTGCCAGCGGTCGGGGTTTATCCTACGAGCAGTACTTC.

This clone turned up a few times. V usage is TRBV4-3 and J usage is TRBJ1-1, with a possible D match to TRBD1 (5 bases). CDR3 length equals 11 residues. V was cut by 5 bases and J by 11 bases, with 12 bases left in between. Germline V gene data show CDR1 as LGHNA and CDR2 as YSLEER. Here the CDR3 reads CASSFGTLAFF. CDR3 bases: TGCGCCAGCAGCTTCGGGACTTTGGCTTTCTTT.

The chain carries TRBV13 and TRBJ1-2, with 8 bases identical to TRBD1. Looked up from germline, CDR1 is PRHDT and CDR2 is FYEKMQ (reference sequence). The V gene end was trimmed by 4 bases and the J gene end by 2 bases; junction bases not matched to a gene: 9. The CDR3 totals 16 residues. This CDR3 reads CASSSSTGELNYGYTF. The CDR3 coding sequence is TGTGCCAGCAGCTCCTCGACAGGGGAACTCAACTATGGCTACACCTTC.

This chain joins TRBV15 and TRBJ1-5, with 11 bases fitting TRBD1. Germline assignment: CDR1 LNHNV and CDR2 YYDKDF (reference sequence). V lost 0 bases to trimming and J lost 7 bases; unmatched junction nucleotides: 5. This CDR3 spans 16 amino acids. DNA of the CDR3: TGTGCCACCAGCAGAGATACGGACAGGGGGCGGCAGCCCCAGCATTTT. This translates into CATSRDTDRGRQPQHF.

The V and J genes are TRBV7-2 and TRBJ1-2; no reliable D call. This CDR3 region has 14 residues. The germline gives CDR1 SGHTA, CDR2 FQGNSA. Trimming removed 0 bases from V and 4 bases from J, with 9 bases in between. CDR3 in amino acids: CASSLAPSGYGYTF. Here the CDR3 DNA reads TGTGCCAGCAGCTTAGCGCCCTCGGGCTATGGCTACACCTTC.

DNA of the CDR3: TGTGCCAGCTTCAACTATAATTCACCCCTCCACTTT. It yields the protein CASFNYNSPLHF. The chain has TRBV7-9 and TRBJ1-6; D unresolved. The V end was cut by 8 bases, the J end by 3 bases, with 5 bases between. CDR3 length equals 12 residues. Per the germline V gene, CDR1 is SEHNR and CDR2 is FQNEAQ (reference sequence).

V gene TRBV11-2 combines with J gene TRBJ2-7, with 7 bases aligning to TRBD2. With 3 bases clipped from V and 5 bases from J, the junction kept 1 base outside the gene matches. This CDR3 is 12 amino acids long. The germline gives CDR1 SGHAT, CDR2 FQNNGV. The CDR3 loop is CASSFTSDEQYF. The CDR3 DNA sequence: TGTGCCAGCAGCTTCACTAGCGACGAGCAGTACTTC.

This clone has more than one count but fewer than ten. V and J are TRBV5-1 and TRBJ1-6; D call uncertain. Trimming removed 0 bases at V and 5 bases at J, with 9 bases between. CDR1 and CDR2 from the germline V gene are SGHRS and YFSETQ. The CDR3 is 15 residues long. CDR3 coding DNA: TGCGCCAGCAGCTTGGGGCAGGTAGATAATTCACCCCTCCACTTT. Its protein is CASSLGQVDNSPLHF.

CDR3 amino acids: CAILDREDNYGYTF. In DNA, the CDR3 is TGTGCCATATTAGACCGGGAGGATAACTATGGCTACACCTTC. The gene calls are TRBV28 and TRBJ1-2; no reliable D call. V lost 10 bases to trimming and J lost 1 base, with 16 bases between them. The germline V gene encodes CDR1 MDHEN and CDR2 SYDVKM. The CDR3 has 14 residues.

This chain joins TRBV6-6 and TRBJ2-1, with 11 bases fitting TRBD2. After removal of 7 bases from V and 7 bases from J, the junction contained 9 bases not matched to a gene. Looked up from germline, CDR1 is MNHNY and CDR2 is SVGAGI (reference sequence). This CDR3 spans 15 amino acids. The chain's CDR3 is CASTLAGGPENEQFF. The CDR3 DNA follows: TGTGCCAGCACCTTAGCGGGGGGGCCTGAGAATGAGCAGTTCTTC.

This rearrangement joins TRBV28 to TRBJ1-5, with D unresolved. In germline, CDR1 is MDHEN, CDR2 SYDVKM. Trimming shortened V by 6 bases and J by 14 bases, and 23 bases separated the two germline ends. This CDR3 is 14 amino acids long. In DNA form, the CDR3 reads TGTGCCAGCAGCCAAATCTCCTCCAGAGGGCGAAAGCATTTT. Its protein is CASSQISSRGRKHF.

The chain recombines TRBV27 with TRBJ2-3, with 8 nucleotides matching TRBD2. CDR1 and CDR2 from the germline V gene are MNHEY and SMNVEV (reference sequence). The CDR3 is 17 amino acids. V shed 5 bases, J shed 2 bases, and the junction held 12 bases outside the gene matches. CDR3 protein: CASSRGVIAGTTDTQYF. CDR3 DNA: TGTGCCAGCAGTCGAGGGGTTATAGCGGGGACCACAGATACGCAGTATTTT.

V gene TRBV9 combines with J gene TRBJ2-2; 7 bases align to TRBD1. Germline assignment: CDR1 SGDLS and CDR2 YYNGEE. The CDR3 is 15 amino acids. V lost 0 bases, J lost 7 bases, and 6 bases stayed unmatched. In DNA form, the CDR3 reads TGTGCCAGCAGCGTAGACCCGAACAGGGGCGGGGAGCTGTTTTTT. Amino acids: CASSVDPNRGGELFF.

The CDR3 sequence: CASSLVWRGAGDTQYF. CDR3 DNA: TGTGCCAGCAGTTTGGTCTGGCGGGGGGCAGGAGATACGCAGTATTTT. The chain recombines TRBV27 with TRBJ2-3; 8 nucleotides agree with TRBD2. J gave up 5 bases and V 3 bases, and 10 bases lay outside the gene matches. CDR3 length equals 16 residues. Germline V gene lookup returns CDR1 MNHEY and CDR2 SMNVEV (reference sequence).